There are a few counts of the clone carrying this TCR beta chain. Its specificity is unknown. Trimming removed 6 bases from V and 1 base from J, with 3 bases in between. The CDR3 contains 11 residues. Per germline, CDR1 SNHLY and CDR2 FYNNEI. This sample is drawn from a study of Ad26.COV2.S vaccination and SARS-CoV-2 variants. Libraries were prepared by immunoSEQ multiplex PCR; TCRdb keeps only in-frame clonotypes and omits some of them. The sample has about 350,000 clones; under 95% are singletons. Study-wide points: After vaccination, reports described spike-specific CD8+ and CD4+ T cell responses as showing substantial breadth. For non-spike TCRs, breadth in vaccine recipients resembled that in placebo recipients.

The V and J genes are TRBV2 and TRBJ1-1, with D unresolved. This specimen was peripheral blood, taken after recovery from COVID-19. This TCR derives from a human donor who had recovered from COVID-19. The CDR3 sequence: CASRENTEAFF. In DNA form, the CDR3 reads TGTGCCAGCAGGGAGAACACTGAAGCTTTCTTT. Looking up the rest from reference TRBV2 and TRBJ1-1 gives the full variable domain: EPEVTQTPSHQVTQMGQEVILRCVPISNHLYFYWYRQILGQKVEFLVSFYNNEISEKSEIFDDQFSVERPDGSNFTLKIRSTKLEDSAMYFCASRENTEAFFGQGTRLTVV.